Detailed here is one T cell receptor (beta chain). Its antigen is not known. The assay was immunoSEQ multiplex PCR, and TCRdb's table has in-frame clones only and misses some. The table lists under 95,000 clones, 80% to 90% of them singletons. In germline, CDR1 is SGHAT, CDR2 FQNNGV. Trimming pared 5 bases from V and 7 bases from J, leaving 17 bases between. CDR3 size: 15 residues. This sample is part of a study of T cell responses to AZD1222 COVID-19 vaccine. Broader study findings: Regions left unmutated in variants are reportedly the target of nearly half of spike-specific TCRs. Mapped onto spike, vaccine-associated CD4 TCRs spanned it and were dominant at 160-218 and 743-854. Seropositivity was recorded at baseline in only 5 or 6 AZD1222 recipients.

This TCR was recovered from an adult who received the AZD1222 COVID-19 vaccine. The material was peripheral blood, obtained 28 days after the second AZD1222 dose. The V gene is TRBV11-2, the J gene TRBJ1-4; tentatively, D is TRBD1 (5 bases). CDR3 DNA sequence: TGTGCCAGCAGCCCAGGGTCCACTGGGAGTGAAAAACTGTTTTTT. It encodes CASSPGSTGSEKLFF.